The present TCR beta chain was sequenced within a study of blood T cell repertoires in COVID-19. Study-level background: COVID-19 samples from acute and convalescent phases originated in the United States, Italy and Spain. The analysed material was cDNA or gDNA that came from T cells, B-cell-depleted T cells, or PBMCs.

There are a few counts of this clone. Participant-reported clinical history was the basis for cohort assignment. Trimming took off 6 bases at V and 2 bases at J, with 19 bases between the two ends. The CDR3 is 15 amino acids. CDR1 SQVTM and CDR2 ANQGSEA come from the germline V gene. The assay was immunoSEQ multiplex PCR, and TCRdb's table has in-frame clones only and misses some. Found here are about 160,000 clones, roughly 84% of them singletons; the top ten hold less than 20%. The sequence was collected from a man between 60 and 75 years old who had recovered from COVID-19. The chain links TRBV29-1 to TRBJ1-2, with D maybe TRBD1 (5 bases). Sequencing was done on a sample of PBMCs or T cells enriched from blood (not recorded which). The CDR3 DNA reads TGCAGCGTCGCGGGGGTCAAGGCGGTAAACTATGGCTACACCTTC. Residues: CSVAGVKAVNYGYTF.